This entry lists 2 T cell receptor beta chains sequenced from one sample in a study of T cell changes during pregnancy in multiple sclerosis (dated by TCRdb to about 2019). The library was built by means of the immunoSEQ multiplex PCR assay. TCRdb carries this immuneACCESS record with in-frame sequences only. Its versions omit some clonotypes, under half of them owing to an unresolved V gene in the studies checked, with the rest unexplained. This sample gives tens of thousands of clones in total; around 85% of them show up just once. The biggest ten clones account for 7.5% to 9% of the sample. The source material was CD8+ T cells from peripheral blood mononuclear cells, sampled before pregnancy. The source of these receptors is a female donor with multiple sclerosis, enrolled in a pregnancy study.

The chain employs TRBV6-5 and TRBJ2-2; D is possibly TRBD1 (6 bases). Trimming cost V 2 bases and J 6 bases, with 10 bases left between them. The CDR3 runs 14 residues. The germline gives CDR1 MNHEY, CDR2 SVGAGI. The CDR3: CASSYGKGAGELFF. The CDR3 nucleotides are TGTGCCAGCAGTTACGGGAAGGGGGCCGGGGAGCTGTTTTTT.

This chain uses TRBV6-5 with TRBJ2-7; 7 bases map to TRBD2. Per the germline V gene, CDR1 is MNHEY and CDR2 is SVGAGI. The junction had 4 bases not matched to a gene; V was cut back by 2 bases and J by 6 bases. CDR3 size: 13 residues. In DNA, the CDR3 is TGTGCCAGCAGTTACAAGCGGGGACTCGAGCAGTACTTC. Translating gives CASSYKRGLEQYF.